These 7 T cell receptor beta chains came from one sample sequenced in a study of T-cell reconstitution after alpha-beta-depleted transplantation in children. A TCRbeta library incorporating unique molecular identifiers was prepared. TCRdb re-analysed the PCR reads in MiXCR, keeping a single row per CDR3 protein. The table lists a few hundred thousand distinct CDR3 sequences, 10% to 15% of them singletons. The sample in question was PBMCs, mostly from graft donor cells, obtained 360 days after TCRalphabeta/CD19-depleted stem cell transplant. The receptors come from a male patient younger than 18 who had a stem cell transplant for acute myeloid leukemia, so the T cells may come from the graft donor.

This clonotype was observed a few times. V and J are TRBV20-1 and TRBJ2-1; D unresolved. Germline-derived CDR1 and CDR2 are DFQATT and SNEGSKA (reference sequence). This CDR3 region has 10 residues. Between the trimmed V and J ends, which lost 6 bases and 10 bases, there was a span of 10 bases. The CDR3 region is CSAKRYEQFF. In DNA, the CDR3 is TGCAGTGCCAAGCGATACGAGCAGTTCTTC.

The genes are TRBV28 and TRBJ1-5; TRBD1 is a possible D gene (5 bases). The CDR3 is 16 amino acids. Trimming left V 3 bases short and J 6 bases short, with 18 bases between. Germline CDR1 is MDHEN and CDR2 is SYDVKM. CDR3 nucleotide sequence: TGTGCCAGCAGTTTCCCCGGACAAGGAGCTGGTCAGCCCCAGCATTTT. As protein: CASSFPGQGAGQPQHF.

This clonotype was seen at least ten times. J is TRBJ2-5 and V is TRBV5-6, with 9 positions matching TRBD1. The germline V gene encodes CDR1 SGHDT and CDR2 YYEEEE. With V trimmed by 9 bases and J by 5 bases, 5 bases remained unmatched. The CDR3 contains 12 residues. The CDR3, as DNA: TGTGCCACGGACAGGGGTAGGGAGACCCAGTACTTC. Protein: CATDRGRETQYF.

This clonotype was found a few times. This rearrangement joins TRBV29-1 to TRBJ2-7; no definite D call. This CDR3 region has 14 residues. V was cut by 1 base and J by 2 bases, with 12 bases left in between. The V gene's germline CDR1 is SQVTM and CDR2 ANQGSEA. CDR3 sequence (DNA): TGCAGCGTTGAAGGGGCCTTGGCACCCTACGAGCAGTACTTC. Translated: CSVEGALAPYEQYF.

This clonotype has at least ten counts. The DNA for the CDR3 is TGCGCCAGCAGCTTGATGGCGGGCGAGCAGTACTTC. Translated, it gives CASSLMAGEQYF. The chain couples TRBV5-1 to TRBJ2-7, with a weak D call TRBD2 (5 bases). V was shortened by 1 base and J by 6 bases, with 8 bases between the two germline ends. CDR3 length: 12 amino acids. Germline CDR1 reads SGHRS; CDR2 reads YFSETQ. Using reference TRBV5-1 and TRBJ2-7 for the parts outside the CDR3, the full variable domain is KAGVTQTPRYLIKTRGQQVTLSCSPISGHRSVSWYQQTPGQGLQFLFEYFSETQRNKGNFPGRFSGRQFSNSRSEMNVSTLELGDSALYLCASSLMAGEQYFGPGTRLTVT.

The table lists this clonotype with a few counts. At one end, the junction sequence differs from germline, possibly due to a read error. The J gene is TRBJ2-1, the V gene TRBV7-7; TRBD2 is a possible D gene (5 bases). Germline V gene data show CDR1 as SSHAT and CDR2 as FNYEAQ (reference sequence). CDR3 size: 15 residues. This chain's CDR3 is CASSPTSVSYNEQFF. The CDR3, as DNA: TGTGCTAGCAGCCCAACTAGTGTCTCCTACAATGAGCAGTTCTTC.

The CDR3 nucleotides read TGTGCCTGGAGTGTAGGTTTGTGGCACTCAAATCAGCCCCAGCATTTT. It encodes CAWSVGLWHSNQPQHF. The rearrangement uses TRBV30 and TRBJ1-5; unclear D gene. This CDR3 is 16 amino acids long. Trimming took 0 bases from V and 4 from J, leaving 16 bases between them. Germline CDR1 is GTSNPN and CDR2 is SVGIG (reference sequence).